These 9 T cell receptor beta chains originate from one sample sequenced in a study of PD-L1 blockade in urothelial cancer. The repertoire was sequenced with immunoSEQ multiplex PCR; TCRdb's copy has only in-frame clones and lacks some. The sample lists roughly 45,000 clones, around nine tenths seen once, with less than 15% in the top ten. This sample comprised PBMCs, obtained around atezolizumab (anti-PD-L1) treatment. The receptors originated from an older woman with urothelial cancer.

As regards this clone: One junction end disagrees with the germline gene, perhaps due to a read error. This sequence joins TRBV19 and TRBJ2-7; D perhaps matches TRBD1 (6 bases). Looked up from germline, CDR1 is LNHDA and CDR2 is SQIVND (reference sequence). The length of the CDR3 is 15 residues. Here the CDR3 reads CASSSRDTYSDEQYF. The DNA of the CDR3 is TGTGCCAGTAGTAGCCGGGACACATACTCCGACGAGCAGTACTTC.

The J gene is TRBJ2-2, the V gene TRBV14; TRBD1 matches at 8 bases. There are 16 residues in the CDR3. Germline V lookup: CDR1 SGHDN, CDR2 FVKESK. Trimming took 8 bases from V and 2 from J; bases not matched to a gene: 10. The CDR3 region is CASRPSGQGNTGELFF. The CDR3 region has the DNA TGTGCCAGCCGCCCATCCGGACAGGGTAACACCGGGGAGCTGTTTTTT.

The chain links TRBV6-5 to TRBJ2-2; D might be TRBD2 (6 bases). Germline assignment: CDR1 MNHEY and CDR2 SVGAGI. Trimming removed 6 bases from V and 4 bases from J, with 15 bases in between. This CDR3 contains 15 residues. CDR3 in amino acids: CASSSWGDGTGELFF. The CDR3 region has the DNA TGTGCCAGCAGCTCATGGGGGGATGGCACCGGGGAGCTGTTTTTT.

Remarks on this clone: The junction departs from germline at one end; a sequencing error may be responsible. The rearrangement joins TRBV19 to TRBJ1-1; D possibly corresponds to TRBD1 (5 bases). The germline CDR1 and CDR2 sequences are LNHDA and SQIVND (reference sequence). The CDR3 consists of 15 residues. CDR3 sequence reads: CASRIGTSGNTEAFF. The CDR3 nucleotides are TGTGCCAGTAGGATAGGGACTTCGGGGAACACTGAAGCTTTCTTT. Full variable domain (outside the CDR3, taken from reference TRBV19 and TRBJ1-1): DGGITQSPKYLFRKEGQNVTLSCEQNLNHDAMYWYRQDPGQGLRLIYYSQIVNDFQKGDIAEGYSVSREKKESFPLTVTSAQKNPTAFYLCASRIGTSGNTEAFFGQGTRLTVV.

The count of this clone is one. The chain uses TRBV7-2 and TRBJ2-1, with TRBD2 matching 14 bases. The CDR3 is 16 amino acids. Looked up from germline, CDR1 is SGHTA and CDR2 is FQGNSA. The ends lost 1 base at V and 6 bases at J; junction bases unmatched: 2. The CDR3 loop is CASSLVGTSGSNEQFF. For the CDR3, the DNA is TGTGCCAGCAGCTTAGTCGGGACTAGCGGGAGCAATGAGCAGTTCTTC. Full variable domain (outside the CDR3, taken from reference TRBV7-2 and TRBJ2-1): GAGVSQSPSNKVTEKGKDVELRCDPISGHTALYWYRQSLGQGLEFLIYFQGNSAPDKSGLPSDRFSAERTGGSVSTLTIQRTQQEDSAVYLCASSLVGTSGSNEQFFGPGTRLTVL.

The chain joins TRBV4-3 to TRBJ2-5; 9 nucleotides line up with TRBD1. This CDR3 spans 15 amino acids. The V gene end was trimmed by 6 bases and the J gene end by 5 bases; junction bases not matched to a gene: 10. Germline V lookup: CDR1 LGHNA, CDR2 YSLEER. The CDR3, as DNA: TGCGCCAGCAGTCGGGGACAGGGAGAGGGGGAGACCCAGTACTTC. It is translated as CASSRGQGEGETQYF.

The V call is TRBV2, the J call TRBJ1-3; tentatively, D is TRBD1 (6 bases). The V gene's germline CDR1 is SNHLY and CDR2 FYNNEI. Trimming removed 6 bases at V and 2 bases at J, with 14 bases between. There are 15 residues in the CDR3. CDR3 in amino acids: CASSQGGDAGNTIYF. The CDR3 DNA reads as TGTGCCAGCAGCCAAGGGGGGGATGCTGGAAACACCATATATTTT.

The rearrangement links TRBV28 to TRBJ2-1; 7 bases match TRBD1. The length of the CDR3 is 15 residues. V was clipped by 3 bases and J by 7 bases; unmatched bases: 9. In germline, CDR1 is MDHEN, CDR2 SYDVKM. CDR3 amino acids: CASSFDRDPRNEQFF. CDR3 DNA sequence: TGTGCCAGCAGTTTTGACAGGGACCCACGTAATGAGCAGTTCTTC. The full variable domain, completed using reference TRBV28 and TRBJ2-1, is DVKVTQSSRYLVKRTGEKVFLECVQDMDHENMFWYRQDPGLGLRLIYFSYDVKMKEKGDIPEGYSVSREKKERFSLILESASTNQTSMYLCASSFDRDPRNEQFFGPGTRLTVL.

This clone was counted only a few times. The CDR3 reads CASSLGQGMGETQYF. In DNA, the CDR3 is TGTGCCAGCAGCCTAGGACAGGGGATGGGTGAGACCCAGTACTTC. The chain joins TRBV7-9 to TRBJ2-5, with 9 nucleotides matching TRBD1. The junction had 9 bases not matched to a gene; V was cut back by 5 bases and J by 5 bases. This CDR3 has 15 amino acids. CDR1 SEHNR and CDR2 FQNEAQ come from the germline V gene (reference sequence).